These T cell receptor beta chains were read from a single sample in a study of T-cell reconstitution after alpha-beta-depleted transplantation in children. In TCRdb, the PCR reads were re-called with MiXCR into one record per CDR3 protein. The sample has around 270,000 distinct CDR3 sequences, over 9% seen once. The starting material was PBMCs, obtained before TCRalphabeta/CD19-depleted stem cell transplant. These receptor sequences come from a boy younger than two with acute myeloid leukemia, due to receive a stem cell transplant. Each CDR3 is given with its conserved first and last residue. D genes are given only for firm matches. A row's size may be missing; if present it is once, few, many or a size class.

size: NA
J: TRBJ2-1
V: TRBV11-1
D: TRBD2
DNA: TGTGCCAGCAGCTTAGCAGGGCTAGCGGGGGGCCGTAGGGGCTCCTACAATGAGCAGTTCTTC
CDR3: CASSLAGLAGGRRGSYNEQFF

size: many
J: TRBJ2-5
V: TRBV7-2
D: NA
DNA: TGTGCCAGCAGCTTTATCACGGGCGGGCAAGAGACCCAGTACTTC
CDR3: CASSFITGGQETQYF

size: NA
J: TRBJ2-3
V: TRBV6-2/TRBV6-3
D: TRBD2
DNA: TGTGCCAGCAGTCTCCGACTAGCGGGAGTGGATACGCAGTATTTT
CDR3: CASSLRLAGVDTQYF

size: NA
J: TRBJ2-7
V: TRBV9
D: NA
DNA: TGTGCCAGCAGCGTAAGCACAGGGAAGAACGAGCAGTACTTC
CDR3: CASSVSTGKNEQYF

size: few
J: TRBJ1-5
V: TRBV7-8
D: NA
DNA: TGTGCCAGCAGCTTCGACCTTCGGACAGCTCTCAATCAGCCCCAGCATTTT
CDR3: CASSFDLRTALNQPQHF

size: NA
J: TRBJ1-2
V: TRBV5-1
D: TRBD1
DNA: TGCGCCAGCAGTAAAACAGGGGCCACTAACTATGGCTACACCTTC
CDR3: CASSKTGATNYGYTF

size: many
J: TRBJ2-2
V: TRBV11-2
D: NA
DNA: TGTGCCAGCAGCCTCCTTGGAGGTCGAACCGGGGAGCTGTTTTTT
CDR3: CASSLLGGRTGELFF

size: many
J: TRBJ2-3
V: TRBV24-1
D: NA
DNA: TGTGCCACCAGTGGGCACCAGGGAGATACGCAGTATTTT
CDR3: CATSGHQGDTQYF

size: many
J: TRBJ2-1
V: TRBV7-3
D: NA
DNA: TGTGCCAGCAGCTTAGCTATGACGGGGAGAAGGGTTGAGCAGTTCTTC
CDR3: CASSLAMTGRRVEQFF

size: many
J: TRBJ2-7
V: TRBV14
D: TRBD1
DNA: TGTGCCAGCAGCCAGGGTAGGAGGGCAGGGGGCGAATACGAGCAGTACTTC
CDR3: CASSQGRRAGGEYEQYF